This is a list of T cell receptor beta chains from one sample in a study of blood T cell repertoires in COVID-19. Using immunoSEQ multiplex PCR, the repertoire was profiled, and TCRdb retains in-frame clones only, with some absent. This sample has 300,000 or so clones, with roughly 91% found just once. Sequencing input: peripheral blood. The source is a middle-aged man with active or convalescent COVID-19. Each CDR3 is given with its conserved first and last residue. A D gene is named only where the DNA matches it firmly. The size field is filled for only some rows; it gives once, few, many or a size class.

>TRBD1|once|15|TRBV28|TRBJ2-1
CASSPAGQGSDEQFF
TGTGCCAGCAGTCCGGCGGGACAGGGAAGCGATGAGCAGTTCTTC
>TRBD1|few|16|TRBV28|TRBJ1-4
CASTLRTTGGSEKLFF
TGTGCCAGCACTTTGAGGACGACAGGGGGAAGTGAAAAACTGTTTTTT
>-|-|14|TRBV5-6|TRBJ1-1
CASSMGAGNTEAFF
TGTGCCAGCAGCATGGGGGCGGGGAACACTGAAGCTTTCTTT
>TRBD2|-|15|TRBV7-3|TRBJ2-1
CASSESSGGLNEQFF
TGTGCCAGCAGCGAATCTAGCGGGGGGTTAAATGAGCAGTTCTTC
>TRBD1|-|13|TRBV6-5|TRBJ1-6
CASRDRVESPLHF
TGTGCCAGCAGAGACAGGGTGGAATCACCCCTCCACTTT
>TRBD1|-|15|TRBV4-3|TRBJ2-7
CASSRGQGISYEQYF
TGCGCCAGCAGCCGCGGACAGGGGATCTCATACGAGCAGTACTTC
>TRBD1|-|16|TRBV5-8|TRBJ2-7
CASSWTGTGGLYEQYF
TGTGCCAGCAGCTGGACCGGGACAGGGGGTCTCTACGAGCAGTACTTC
>-|-|13|TRBV5-4|TRBJ2-4
CASSFVGGGIQYF
TGTGCCAGCAGCTTCGTAGGGGGGGGCATTCAGTACTTC
>-|once|16|TRBV15|TRBJ1-4
CATSREGTGLIPRLFF
TGTGCCACCAGCAGAGAAGGAACAGGGCTCATCCCGAGACTGTTTTTT
>TRBD1|once|17|TRBV24-1|TRBJ1-5
CATSESGTGRFNQPQHF
TGTGCCACCAGTGAGTCCGGGACAGGGAGATTCAATCAGCCCCAGCATTTT
>-|few|15|TRBV25-1|TRBJ1-1
CASSPRRGLGTEAFF
TGTGCCAGCAGTCCTCGCAGGGGCTTGGGGACTGAAGCTTTCTTT
>TRBD2|-|12|TRBV29-1|TRBJ2-5
CSGLAGEETQYF
TGCAGCGGACTAGCGGGAGAAGAGACCCAGTACTTC
>-|-|13|TRBV18|TRBJ1-2
CASSTDSNYGYTF
TGTGCCAGCTCAACGGACAGCAACTATGGCTACACCTTC
>-|-|17|TRBV5-1|TRBJ2-1
CASSLAGGGTKDNEQFF
TGCGCCAGCAGCTTGGCCGGGGGAGGGACAAAGGACAATGAGCAGTTCTTC
>-|-|15|TRBV5-4|TRBJ1-1
CASSLGGASSTEAFF
TGTGCCAGCAGCTTGGGGGGCGCCTCTTCCACTGAAGCTTTCTTT
>TRBD2|-|15|TRBV14|TRBJ2-2
CASSSSGRFAGELFF
TGTGCCAGCAGCAGTAGCGGGAGATTCGCCGGGGAGCTGTTTTTT
>-|-|15|TRBV7-9|TRBJ1-1
CASSLSNNKNTEAFF
TGTGCCAGCAGCTTAAGTAATAACAAGAACACTGAAGCTTTCTTT
>-|once|12|TRBV28|TRBJ1-5
CASRQTDQPQHF
TGTGCCAGCAGACAGACGGATCAGCCCCAGCATTTT
>-|-|15|TRBV4-3|TRBJ1-4
CASSQDWRGDEKLFF
TGCGCCAGCAGCCAAGATTGGCGAGGAGACGAAAAACTGTTTTTT
>-|-|16|TRBV6-6|TRBJ2-7
CASSYESMRVPYEQYF
TGTGCCAGCAGTTACGAGAGTATGAGGGTACCCTACGAGCAGTACTTC
>TRBD1|-|17|TRBV19|TRBJ2-2
CASRTARDRFYTGELFF
TGTGCCAGTAGGACAGCCCGGGACAGATTTTACACCGGGGAGCTGTTTTTT
>-|-|15|TRBV7-2|TRBJ2-1
CASSLVGASYNEQFF
TGTGCCAGCAGCTTAGTGGGGGCTTCGTACAATGAGCAGTTCTTC
>TRBD2|-|14|TRBV2|TRBJ2-5
CASSDARGEGTQYF
TGTGCCAGCAGTGATGCCCGGGGGGAAGGGACCCAGTACTTC
>-|-|15|TRBV6-1|TRBJ1-2
CASSESPGKVSGYTF
TGTGCCAGCAGTGAAAGCCCAGGGAAGGTTTCTGGCTACACCTTC
>-|-|13|TRBV15|TRBJ1-1
CATSGSLDTEAFF
TGTGCCACCAGCGGGAGTTTAGACACTGAAGCTTTCTTT
>TRBD1|-|15|TRBV3-1/TRBV3-2|TRBJ2-7
CASSLLGQGADEQYF
TGTGCCAGCAGCCTTTTGGGACAGGGGGCCGACGAGCAGTACTTC
>TRBD1|-|12|TRBV11-3|TRBJ1-2
CASSTRGLGYTF
TGTGCCAGCAGCACCAGGGGGCTTGGCTACACCTTC
>TRBD1|-|17|TRBV18|TRBJ1-4
CASSPPLQGATNEKLFF
TGTGCCAGCTCACCACCGTTACAGGGGGCAACTAATGAAAAACTGTTTTTT
>TRBD1|once|13|TRBV6-5|TRBJ1-5
CASSYRTGAPQHF
TGTGCCAGCAGTTACCGGACAGGGGCGCCCCAGCATTTT
>TRBD2|-|13|TRBV18|TRBJ2-7
CASSPLAGAEQYF
TGTGCCAGCTCACCATTAGCGGGAGCCGAGCAGTACTTC
>-|-|16|TRBV5-1|TRBJ1-6
CASSLIGRTYNSPLHF
TGCGCCAGCAGCTTAATAGGGAGGACCTATAATTCACCCCTCCACTTT
>-|-|13|TRBV6-5|TRBJ1-5
CASSSPGDQPQHF
TGTGCCAGCAGCTCCCCAGGGGATCAGCCCCAGCATTTT
>-|-|15|TRBV2|TRBJ2-1
CASSELGAASNEQFF
TGTGCCAGCAGTGAATTGGGGGCGGCTAGCAATGAGCAGTTCTTC
>TRBD1|-|14|TRBV10-3|TRBJ1-4
CAISRDRGNEKLFF
TGTGCCATCAGTAGGGACAGGGGTAATGAAAAACTGTTTTTT
>TRBD1|-|14|TRBV2|TRBJ1-2
CASSEAGTGYGYTF
TGTGCCAGCAGTGAAGCCGGGACAGGCTATGGCTACACCTTC
>-|-|10|TRBV29-1|TRBJ1-2
CSVVGEGYTF
TGCAGCGTTGTAGGGGAAGGCTACACCTTC
>-|-|17|TRBV3-1/TRBV3-2|TRBJ2-3
CASSQARDSEGTDTQYF
TGTGCCAGCAGCCAAGCGCGGGATAGTGAGGGCACAGATACGCAGTATTTT
>TRBD2|-|14|TRBV5-6|TRBJ2-7
CASSSLAGVEEQYF
TGTGCCAGCAGCTCTCTTGCGGGAGTCGAGGAGCAGTACTTC
>TRBD2|-|16|TRBV19|TRBJ2-3
CASSRLAGVRTDTQYF
TGTGCCAGTAGTCGACTAGCGGGGGTCCGCACAGATACGCAGTATTTT
>TRBD1|few|17|TRBV5-1|TRBJ1-6
CASIPQTGSSYNSPLHF
TGCGCCAGCATACCGCAGACAGGGAGCTCCTATAATTCACCCCTCCACTTT
>TRBD1|-|14|TRBV6-2/TRBV6-3|TRBJ1-5
CASSYLAGGQPQHF
TGTGCCAGCAGTTACCTGGCAGGGGGTCAGCCCCAGCATTTT
>TRBD1|-|13|TRBV6-5|TRBJ2-3
CASKQGETDTQYF
TGTGCCAGCAAACAGGGGGAAACAGATACGCAGTATTTT
>-|-|15|TRBV5-1|TRBJ1-2
CASSVLGAWGYGYTF
TGCGCCAGCAGCGTTCTGGGGGCCTGGGGCTATGGCTACACCTTC
>TRBD1|few|15|TRBV28|TRBJ2-7
CASRGGTGGFFEQYF
TGTGCCAGCAGAGGCGGGACAGGGGGATTTTTCGAGCAGTACTTC
>TRBD1|-|14|TRBV7-3|TRBJ2-3
CASSLGTGPDTQYF
TGTGCCAGCAGCTTAGGGACAGGTCCAGATACGCAGTATTTT
>-|-|15|TRBV6-2/TRBV6-3|TRBJ2-7
CASSLYAARAGEQYF
TGTGCCAGCAGCCTATACGCGGCGCGGGCGGGCGAGCAGTACTTC
>-|-|15|TRBV7-2|TRBJ2-7
CASSLASFSSYEQYF
TGTGCCAGCAGCTTAGCCTCTTTCTCTTCCTACGAGCAGTACTTC
>-|-|15|TRBV27|TRBJ1-1
CASREGLGGNTEAFF
TGTGCCAGCAGGGAGGGGCTGGGGGGGAACACTGAAGCTTTCTTT
>-|-|17|TRBV7-9|TRBJ2-1
CASSNAAGSSSYNEQFF
TGTGCCAGCAGCAATGCAGCGGGCTCGAGCTCCTACAATGAGCAGTTCTTC
>-|-|14|TRBV10-1|TRBJ2-3
CASSESIRGDTQYF
TGCGCCAGCAGTGAGTCAATACGAGGGGATACGCAGTATTTT
>TRBD1|-|14|TRBV5-1|TRBJ2-7
CASRPRGQHYEQYF
TGCGCCAGCAGACCAAGGGGACAGCACTACGAGCAGTACTTC
>-|-|16|TRBV11-2|TRBJ2-7
CASSPRGRRSSYEQYF
TGTGCCAGCAGCCCCAGGGGCAGGCGAAGCTCCTACGAGCAGTACTTC
>TRBD1|-|10|TRBV20-1|TRBJ1-1
CSALDRVTFF
TGCAGTGCGTTGGACAGGGTAACTTTCTTT
>-|-|14|TRBV29-1|TRBJ1-2
CSVARDNANYGYTF
TGCAGCGTTGCCCGGGACAACGCTAACTATGGCTACACCTTC
>TRBD1|-|15|TRBV30|TRBJ2-5
CAWSPGQGAQETQYF
TGTGCCTGGAGTCCGGGACAGGGGGCCCAAGAGACCCAGTACTTC
>TRBD1|-|14|TRBV6-5|TRBJ2-1
CASSYMTGSNEQFF
TGTGCCAGCAGTTACATGACAGGGAGCAATGAGCAGTTCTTC
>TRBD2|-|14|TRBV5-4|TRBJ2-1
CASSSLLGGLEQFF
TGTGCCAGCAGCTCCCTCTTGGGAGGGCTTGAGCAGTTCTTC
>TRBD1|-|17|TRBV7-2|TRBJ1-5
CASSAIGTGGSNQPQHF
TGTGCCAGCAGCGCCATCGGGACAGGGGGTAGCAATCAGCCCCAGCATTTT
>-|-|13|TRBV12-3/TRBV12-4|TRBJ1-5
CASSLRGRQPQHF
TGTGCCAGCAGTTTAAGAGGTCGGCAGCCCCAGCATTTT